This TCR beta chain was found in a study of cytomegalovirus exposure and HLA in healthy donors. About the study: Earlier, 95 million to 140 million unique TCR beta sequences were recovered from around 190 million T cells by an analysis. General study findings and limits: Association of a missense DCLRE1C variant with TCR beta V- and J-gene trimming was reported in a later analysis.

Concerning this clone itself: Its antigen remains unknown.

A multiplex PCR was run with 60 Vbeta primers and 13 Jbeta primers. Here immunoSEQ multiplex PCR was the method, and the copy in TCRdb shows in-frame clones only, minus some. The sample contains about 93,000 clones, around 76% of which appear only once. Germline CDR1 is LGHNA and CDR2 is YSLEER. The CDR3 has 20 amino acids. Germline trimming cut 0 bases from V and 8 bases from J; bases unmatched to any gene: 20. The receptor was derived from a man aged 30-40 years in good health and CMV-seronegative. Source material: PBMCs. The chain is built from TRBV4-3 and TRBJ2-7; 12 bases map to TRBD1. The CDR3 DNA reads TGCGCCAGCAGCCAAGAAACCGGGACAGGGGGCTATGGCGGTACTATCCAGCAGTACTTC. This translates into CASSQETGTGGYGGTIQQYF.